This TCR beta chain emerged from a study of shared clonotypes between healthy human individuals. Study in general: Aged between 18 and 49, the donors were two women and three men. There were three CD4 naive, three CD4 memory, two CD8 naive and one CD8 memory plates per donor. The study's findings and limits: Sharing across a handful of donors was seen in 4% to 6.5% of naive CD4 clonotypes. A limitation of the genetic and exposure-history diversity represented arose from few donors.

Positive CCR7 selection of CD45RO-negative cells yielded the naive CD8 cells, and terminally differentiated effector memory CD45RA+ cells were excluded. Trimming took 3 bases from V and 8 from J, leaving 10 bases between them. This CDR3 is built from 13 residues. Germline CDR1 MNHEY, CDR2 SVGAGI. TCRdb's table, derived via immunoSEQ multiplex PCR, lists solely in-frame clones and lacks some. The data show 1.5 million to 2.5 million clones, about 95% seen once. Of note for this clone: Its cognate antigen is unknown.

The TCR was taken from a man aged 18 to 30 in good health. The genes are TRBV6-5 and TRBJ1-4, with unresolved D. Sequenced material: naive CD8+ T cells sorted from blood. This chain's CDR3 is CASSYGPREKLFF. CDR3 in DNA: TGTGCCAGCAGTTATGGGCCCAGAGAAAAACTGTTTTTT.